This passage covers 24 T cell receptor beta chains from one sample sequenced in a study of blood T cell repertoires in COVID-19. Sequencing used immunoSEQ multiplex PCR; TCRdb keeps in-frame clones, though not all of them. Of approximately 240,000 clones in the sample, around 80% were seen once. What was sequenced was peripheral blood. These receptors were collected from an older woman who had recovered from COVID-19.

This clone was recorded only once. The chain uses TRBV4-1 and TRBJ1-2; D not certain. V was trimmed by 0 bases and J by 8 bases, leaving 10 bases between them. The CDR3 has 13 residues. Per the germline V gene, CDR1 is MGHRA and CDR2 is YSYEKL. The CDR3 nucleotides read TGCGCCAGCAGCCAAGATCAAGGCGGCGGCTACACCTTC. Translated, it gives CASSQDQGGGYTF.

The CDR3 DNA reads TGTGCCAGCAGCTCGGGACTTTTTTATGGCTACACCTTC. It codes for CASSSGLFYGYTF. The genes are TRBV7-2 and TRBJ1-2; D is possibly TRBD1 (5 bases). From germline, CDR1 is SGHTA and CDR2 FQGNSA. CDR3 length equals 13 residues. Trimming cost V 4 bases and J 5 bases, with 11 bases left between them.

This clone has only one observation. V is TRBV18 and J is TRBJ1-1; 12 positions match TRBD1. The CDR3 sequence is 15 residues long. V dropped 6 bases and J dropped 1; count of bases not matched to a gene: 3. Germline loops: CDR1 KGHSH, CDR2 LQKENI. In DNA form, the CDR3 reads TGTGCCAGCTCTCTGGGACAGGGGGCGAACACTGAAGCTTTCTTT. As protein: CASSLGQGANTEAFF.

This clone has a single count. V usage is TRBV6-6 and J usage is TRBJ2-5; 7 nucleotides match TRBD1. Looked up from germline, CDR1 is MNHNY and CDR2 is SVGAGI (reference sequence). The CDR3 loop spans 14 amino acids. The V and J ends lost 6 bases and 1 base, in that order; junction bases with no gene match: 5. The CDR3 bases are TGTGCCAGCAGACCAAACAGGGGCCAAGAGACCCAGTACTTC. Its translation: CASRPNRGQETQYF.

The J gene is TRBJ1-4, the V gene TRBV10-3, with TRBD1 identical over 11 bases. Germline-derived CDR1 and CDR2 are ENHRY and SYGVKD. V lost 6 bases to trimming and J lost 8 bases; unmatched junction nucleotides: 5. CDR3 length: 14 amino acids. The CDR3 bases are TGTGCCATCAGAGGACAGGGGGCTAGCGAAAAACTGTTTTTT. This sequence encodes CAIRGQGASEKLFF.

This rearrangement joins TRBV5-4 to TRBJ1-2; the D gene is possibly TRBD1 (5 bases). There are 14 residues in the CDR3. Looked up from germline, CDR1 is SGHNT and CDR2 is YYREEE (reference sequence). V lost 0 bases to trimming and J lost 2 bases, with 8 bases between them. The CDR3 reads CASSLDGGNYGYTF. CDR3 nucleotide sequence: TGTGCCAGCAGCTTGGATGGGGGGAACTATGGCTACACCTTC.

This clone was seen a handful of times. CDR3 coding DNA: TGTGCCAGCTCACCCACTAAAGAGACCCAGTACTTC. This encodes CASSPTKETQYF. This rearrangement joins TRBV18 to TRBJ2-5; D ambiguous. This CDR3 has 12 amino acids. Trimming took off 3 bases at V and 3 bases at J, with 5 bases between the two ends. The V gene's germline CDR1 is KGHSH and CDR2 LQKENI.

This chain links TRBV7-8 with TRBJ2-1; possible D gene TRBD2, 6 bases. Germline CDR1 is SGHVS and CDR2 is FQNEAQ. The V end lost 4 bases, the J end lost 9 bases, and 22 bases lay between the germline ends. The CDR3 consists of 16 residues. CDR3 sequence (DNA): TGTGCCAGCAGCTCCAGGCCTTTGGCGGGAAGGGGTGAGCAGTTCTTC. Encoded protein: CASSSRPLAGRGEQFF.

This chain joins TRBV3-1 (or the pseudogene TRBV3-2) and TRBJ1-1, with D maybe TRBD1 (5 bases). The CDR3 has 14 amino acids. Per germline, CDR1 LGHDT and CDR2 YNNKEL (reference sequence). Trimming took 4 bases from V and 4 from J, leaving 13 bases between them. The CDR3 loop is CASSPRQGATEAFF. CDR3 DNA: TGTGCCAGCAGCCCTCGACAAGGGGCCACTGAAGCTTTCTTT.

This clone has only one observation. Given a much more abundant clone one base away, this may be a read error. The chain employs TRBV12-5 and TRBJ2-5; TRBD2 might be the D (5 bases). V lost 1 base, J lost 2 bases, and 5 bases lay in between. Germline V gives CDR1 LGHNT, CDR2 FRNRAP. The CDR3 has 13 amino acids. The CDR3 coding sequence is TGTGCTAGTGGTTTGGGACTACAAGAGACCCAGTACTTC. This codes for CASGLGLQETQYF.

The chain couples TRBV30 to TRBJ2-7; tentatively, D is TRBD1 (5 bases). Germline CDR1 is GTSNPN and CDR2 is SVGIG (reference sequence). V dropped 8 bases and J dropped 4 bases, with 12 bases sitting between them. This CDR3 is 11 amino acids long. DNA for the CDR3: TGTGCCGTATCAGGGTCTTACGAGCAGTACTTC. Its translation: CAVSGSYEQYF.

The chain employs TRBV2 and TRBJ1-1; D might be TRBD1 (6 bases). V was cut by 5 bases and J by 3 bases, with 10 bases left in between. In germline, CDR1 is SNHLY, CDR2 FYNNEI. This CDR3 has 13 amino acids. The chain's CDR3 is CASSKQGYTEAFF. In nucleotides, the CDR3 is TGTGCCAGCAGTAAACAGGGATACACTGAAGCTTTCTTT. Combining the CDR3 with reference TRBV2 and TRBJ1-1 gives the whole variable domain EPEVTQTPSHQVTQMGQEVILRCVPISNHLYFYWYRQILGQKVEFLVSFYNNEISEKSEIFDDQFSVERPDGSNFTLKIRSTKLEDSAMYFCASSKQGYTEAFFGQGTRLTVV.

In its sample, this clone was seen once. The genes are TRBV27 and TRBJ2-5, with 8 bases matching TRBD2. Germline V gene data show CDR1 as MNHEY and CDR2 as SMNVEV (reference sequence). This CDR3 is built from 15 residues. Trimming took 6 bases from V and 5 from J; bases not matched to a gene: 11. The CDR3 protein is CASRRRRGARETQYF. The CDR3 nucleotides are TGTGCCAGCAGAAGACGGCGGGGGGCGCGGGAGACCCAGTACTTC.

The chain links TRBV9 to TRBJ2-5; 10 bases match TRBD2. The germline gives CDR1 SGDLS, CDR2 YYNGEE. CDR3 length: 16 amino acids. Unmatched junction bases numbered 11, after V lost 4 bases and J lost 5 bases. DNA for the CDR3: TGTGCCAGCAGCCCGGGAGCGGGGGGGCCGATGGAGACCCAGTACTTC. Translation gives CASSPGAGGPMETQYF.

The CDR3 loop reads CSGRQGAMTEAFF. In DNA form, the CDR3 reads TGCAGCGGACGACAGGGGGCGATGACTGAAGCTTTCTTT. The V call is TRBV29-1, the J call TRBJ1-1; TRBD1 matches 10 bases. CDR3 length equals 13 residues. Germline CDR1 is SQVTM and CDR2 is ANQGSEA. Unmatched junction bases numbered 7, after V lost 7 bases and J lost 5 bases. The variable domain in full, completed from reference TRBV29-1 and TRBJ1-1, reads SAVISQKPSRDICQRGTSLTIQCQVDSQVTMMFWYRQQPGQSLTLIATANQGSEATYESGFVIDKFPISRPNLTFSTLTVSNMSPEDSSIYLCSGRQGAMTEAFFGQGTRLTVV.

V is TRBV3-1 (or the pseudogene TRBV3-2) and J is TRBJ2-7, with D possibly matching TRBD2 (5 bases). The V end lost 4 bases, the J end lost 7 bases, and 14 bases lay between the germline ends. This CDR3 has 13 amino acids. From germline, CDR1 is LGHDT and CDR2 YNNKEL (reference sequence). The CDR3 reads CASSPTYTGEQYF. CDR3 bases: TGTGCCAGCAGCCCTACCTATACGGGGGAGCAGTACTTC.

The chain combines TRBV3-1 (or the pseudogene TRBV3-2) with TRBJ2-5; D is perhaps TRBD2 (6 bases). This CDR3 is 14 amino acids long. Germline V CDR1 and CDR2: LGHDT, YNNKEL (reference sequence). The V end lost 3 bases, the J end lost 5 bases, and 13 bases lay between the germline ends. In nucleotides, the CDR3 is TGTGCCAGCAGCCATCCGGGGGTCGTCGAGACCCAGTACTTC. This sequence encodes CASSHPGVVETQYF.

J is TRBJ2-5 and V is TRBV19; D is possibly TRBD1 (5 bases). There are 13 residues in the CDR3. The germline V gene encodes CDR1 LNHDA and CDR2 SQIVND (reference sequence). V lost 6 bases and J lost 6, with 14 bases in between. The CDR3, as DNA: TGTGCCAGTAGGGCAACAGGAATGCAGACCCAGTACTTC. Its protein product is CASRATGMQTQYF.

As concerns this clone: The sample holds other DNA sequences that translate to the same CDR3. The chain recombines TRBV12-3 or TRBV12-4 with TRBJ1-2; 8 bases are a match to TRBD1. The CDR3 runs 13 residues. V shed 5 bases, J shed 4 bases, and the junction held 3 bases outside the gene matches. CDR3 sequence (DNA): TGTGCCAGCAGTACAGGGGGGCTCTATGGCTACACCTTC. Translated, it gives CASSTGGLYGYTF.

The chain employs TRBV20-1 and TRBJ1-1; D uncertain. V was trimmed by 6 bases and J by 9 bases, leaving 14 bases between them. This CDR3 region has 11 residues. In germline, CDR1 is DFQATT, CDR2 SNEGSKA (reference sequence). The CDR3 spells CSAPSRVKAFF. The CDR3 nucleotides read TGCAGTGCACCTTCTCGGGTGAAAGCTTTCTTT.

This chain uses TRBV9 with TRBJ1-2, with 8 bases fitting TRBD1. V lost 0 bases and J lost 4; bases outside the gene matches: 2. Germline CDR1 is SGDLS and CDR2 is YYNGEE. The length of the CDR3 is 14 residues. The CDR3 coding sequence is TGTGCCAGCAGCGTAGGGCAGGGGGCCTATGGCTACACCTTC. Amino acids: CASSVGQGAYGYTF. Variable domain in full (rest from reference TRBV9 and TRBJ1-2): DSGVTQTPKHLITATGQRVTLRCSPRSGDLSVYWYQQSLDQGLQFLIQYYNGEERAKGNILERFSAQQFPDLHSELNLSSLELGDSALYFCASSVGQGAYGYTFGSGTRLTVV.

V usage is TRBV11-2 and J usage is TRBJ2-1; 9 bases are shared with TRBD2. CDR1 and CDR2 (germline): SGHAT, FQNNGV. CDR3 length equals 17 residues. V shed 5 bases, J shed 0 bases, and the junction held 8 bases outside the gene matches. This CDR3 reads CASSPGSGGDSYNEQFF. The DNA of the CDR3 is TGTGCCAGCAGCCCCGGTAGCGGGGGCGACTCCTACAATGAGCAGTTCTTC.

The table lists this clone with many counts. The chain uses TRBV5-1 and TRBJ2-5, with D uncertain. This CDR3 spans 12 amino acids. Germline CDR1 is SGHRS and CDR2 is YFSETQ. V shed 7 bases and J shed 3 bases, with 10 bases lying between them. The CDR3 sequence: CASRSEEETQYF. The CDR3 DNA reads TGCGCCAGCCGGAGCGAAGAAGAGACCCAGTACTTC.

Here the CDR3 reads CASSLVGGNYNQPQHF. The CDR3 coding sequence is TGTGCCAGCAGCTTAGTGGGGGGGAACTATAATCAGCCCCAGCATTTT. V is TRBV7-2 and J is TRBJ1-5; the D gene is possibly TRBD1 (5 bases). From germline, CDR1 is SGHTA and CDR2 FQGNSA. The V end was cut by 1 base, the J end by 4 bases, with 14 bases between. The CDR3 spans 16 residues.